This TCR beta chain was recovered during a study of T cell responses to AZD1222 COVID-19 vaccine. Overall study context: Second doses at about 4 or about 12 weeks were pooled. Study-level points and caveats: Vaccination with two AZD1222 doses was followed by a rise in Spike-specific TCR breadth and depth. Variant regions that are unmutated are reportedly the target of nearly half of spike-specific TCRs.

Repertoires were generated with immunoSEQ multiplex PCR, while TCRdb's copy carries only in-frame clones and drops some. Seen here are 95,000 to 150,000 clones, 80% to 90% observed once, and the top ten hold roughly 7.7%. CDR3 length: 17 amino acids. Germline CDR1 and CDR2: LGHNA and YSLEER. With 0 bases clipped from V and 5 bases from J, the junction kept 4 bases outside the gene matches. With regard to this clone: Its antigen remains unknown.

This sequence joins TRBV4-3 and TRBJ2-2; 12 bases are a match to TRBD2. This clonotype was sampled from an adult in good health. The material was peripheral blood, obtained on day 0 of AZD1222 vaccination. CDR3 amino acids: CASSQDSLAGGTGELFF. The CDR3 nucleotides read TGCGCCAGCAGCCAAGATTCTCTAGCGGGAGGGACCGGGGAGCTGTTTTTT.